The 2 T cell receptor beta chains below all came from one sample that was sequenced in a study of blood T cell repertoires in COVID-19. Repertoires were generated with immunoSEQ multiplex PCR, while TCRdb's copy carries only in-frame clones and drops some. Of over 140,000 clones listed, about 79% were seen once; the top ten hold under 6%. Sequencing used peripheral blood. These receptors all stem from a woman older than 75 with active or convalescent COVID-19.

This clone turned up a few times. The chain uses TRBV6-5 and TRBJ1-1, with D maybe TRBD1 (6 bases). This CDR3 comprises 15 residues. Germline CDR1 MNHEY, CDR2 SVGAGI. The V end lost 0 bases, the J end lost 1 base, and 9 bases lay between the germline ends. CDR3 region: CASSYSGHGNTEAFF. The DNA for the CDR3 is TGTGCCAGCAGTTACTCGGGACACGGGAACACTGAAGCTTTCTTT.

This chain uses TRBV5-6 with TRBJ2-3, with D unclear. Trimming took off 4 bases at V and 2 bases at J, with 17 bases between the two ends. Germline V CDR1 and CDR2: SGHDT, YYEEEE. This CDR3 spans 16 amino acids. The CDR3 DNA follows: TGTGCCAGCAGCCGTAGACTCGTAGTCTTCACAGATACGCAGTATTTT. Its protein is CASSRRLVVFTDTQYF.